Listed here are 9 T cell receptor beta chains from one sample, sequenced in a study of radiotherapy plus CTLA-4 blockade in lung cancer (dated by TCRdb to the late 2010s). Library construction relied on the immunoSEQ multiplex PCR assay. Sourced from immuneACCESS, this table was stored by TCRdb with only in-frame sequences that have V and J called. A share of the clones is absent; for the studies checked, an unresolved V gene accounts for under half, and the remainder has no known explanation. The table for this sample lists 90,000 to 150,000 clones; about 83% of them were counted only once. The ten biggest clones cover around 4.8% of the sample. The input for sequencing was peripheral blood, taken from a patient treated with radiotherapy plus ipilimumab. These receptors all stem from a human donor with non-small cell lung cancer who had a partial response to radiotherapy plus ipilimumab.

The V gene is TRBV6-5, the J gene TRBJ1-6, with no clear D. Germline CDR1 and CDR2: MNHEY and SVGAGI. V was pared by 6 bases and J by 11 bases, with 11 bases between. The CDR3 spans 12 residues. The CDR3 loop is CASSLLPPPLHF. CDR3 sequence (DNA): TGTGCCAGCAGCCTACTCCCGCCACCCCTCCACTTT.

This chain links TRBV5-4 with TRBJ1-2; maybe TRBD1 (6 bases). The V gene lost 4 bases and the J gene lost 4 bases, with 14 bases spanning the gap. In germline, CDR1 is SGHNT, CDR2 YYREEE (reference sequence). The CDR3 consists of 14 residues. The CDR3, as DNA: TGTGCCAGCAGCATCACACAGGGCGGCTATGGCTACACCTTC. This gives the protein CASSITQGGYGYTF. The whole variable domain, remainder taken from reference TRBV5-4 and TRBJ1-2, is ETGVTQSPTHLIKTRGQQVTLRCSSQSGHNTVSWYQQALGQGPQFIFQYYREEENGRGNFPPRFSGLQFPNYSSELNVNALELDDSALYLCASSITQGGYGYTFGSGTRLTVV.

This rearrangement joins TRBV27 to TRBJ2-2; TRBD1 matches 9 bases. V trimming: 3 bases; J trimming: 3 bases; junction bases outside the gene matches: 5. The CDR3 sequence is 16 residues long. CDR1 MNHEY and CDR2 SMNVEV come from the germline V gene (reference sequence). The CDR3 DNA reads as TGTGCCAGCAGTTTTACAGGGGGCGCGGACACCGGGGAGCTGTTTTTT. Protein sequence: CASSFTGGADTGELFF.

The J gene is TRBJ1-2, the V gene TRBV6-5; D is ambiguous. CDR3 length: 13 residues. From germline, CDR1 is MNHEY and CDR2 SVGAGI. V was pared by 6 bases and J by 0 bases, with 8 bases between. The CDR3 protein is CASRMIANYGYTF. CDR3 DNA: TGTGCCAGCAGGATGATAGCTAACTATGGCTACACCTTC.

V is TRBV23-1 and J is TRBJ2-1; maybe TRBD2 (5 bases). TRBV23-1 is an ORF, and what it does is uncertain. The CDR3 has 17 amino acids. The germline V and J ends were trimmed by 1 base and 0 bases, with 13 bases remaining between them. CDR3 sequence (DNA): TGCGCCAGCAGTCAATGCCTGACGGGGAGCTCCTACAATGAGCAGTTCTTC. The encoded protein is CASSQCLTGSSYNEQFF.

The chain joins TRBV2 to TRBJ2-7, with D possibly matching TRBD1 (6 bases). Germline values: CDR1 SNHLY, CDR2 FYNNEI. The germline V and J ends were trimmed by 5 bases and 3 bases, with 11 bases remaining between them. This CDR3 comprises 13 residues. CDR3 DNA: TGTGCCAGCAGTTTGGACAGTAACTACGAGCAGTACTTC. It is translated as CASSLDSNYEQYF. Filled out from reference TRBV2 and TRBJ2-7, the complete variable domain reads EPEVTQTPSHQVTQMGQEVILRCVPISNHLYFYWYRQILGQKVEFLVSFYNNEISEKSEIFDDQFSVERPDGSNFTLKIRSTKLEDSAMYFCASSLDSNYEQYFGPGTRLTVT.

CDR3 loop: CASSYGLAGFYEQYF. Written as DNA, the CDR3 is TGTGCCAGCAGTTACGGACTAGCGGGATTCTACGAGCAGTACTTC. J is TRBJ2-7 and V is TRBV6-5; 12 nucleotides line up with TRBD2. Trimming at V came to 2 bases and at J to 3 bases, leaving 2 bases not matched to a gene. Germline V gives CDR1 MNHEY, CDR2 SVGAGI. There are 15 residues in the CDR3.

The CDR3 here is CASTGWGQPQHF. CDR3 nucleotide sequence: TGTGCCAGTACAGGGTGGGGTCAGCCCCAGCATTTT. This rearrangement joins TRBV19 to TRBJ1-5; tentative D call: TRBD1 (5 bases). Trimming left V 7 bases short and J 6 bases short, with 10 bases between. CDR3 length equals 12 residues. Germline V lookup: CDR1 LNHDA, CDR2 SQIVND (reference sequence).

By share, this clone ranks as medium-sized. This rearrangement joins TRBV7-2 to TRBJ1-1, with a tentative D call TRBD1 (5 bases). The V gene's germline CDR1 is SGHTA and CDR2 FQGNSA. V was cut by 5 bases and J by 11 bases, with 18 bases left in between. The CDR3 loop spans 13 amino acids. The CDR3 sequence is CASSPQGFARAFF. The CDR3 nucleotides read TGTGCCAGCAGCCCCCAGGGATTCGCCCGGGCTTTCTTT.